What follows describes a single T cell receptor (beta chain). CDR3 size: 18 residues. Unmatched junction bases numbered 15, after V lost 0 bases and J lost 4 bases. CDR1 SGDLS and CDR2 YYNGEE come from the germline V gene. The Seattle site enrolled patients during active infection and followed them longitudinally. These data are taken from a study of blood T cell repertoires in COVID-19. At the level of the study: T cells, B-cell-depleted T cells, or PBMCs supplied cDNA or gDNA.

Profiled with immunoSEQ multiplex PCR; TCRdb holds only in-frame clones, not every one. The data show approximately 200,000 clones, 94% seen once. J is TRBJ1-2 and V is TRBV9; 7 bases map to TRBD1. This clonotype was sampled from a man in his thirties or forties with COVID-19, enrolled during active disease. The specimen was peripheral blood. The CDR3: CASSVDQGTVGTAYGYTF. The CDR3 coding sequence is TGTGCCAGCAGCGTAGATCAAGGGACCGTGGGGACAGCCTATGGCTACACCTTC.